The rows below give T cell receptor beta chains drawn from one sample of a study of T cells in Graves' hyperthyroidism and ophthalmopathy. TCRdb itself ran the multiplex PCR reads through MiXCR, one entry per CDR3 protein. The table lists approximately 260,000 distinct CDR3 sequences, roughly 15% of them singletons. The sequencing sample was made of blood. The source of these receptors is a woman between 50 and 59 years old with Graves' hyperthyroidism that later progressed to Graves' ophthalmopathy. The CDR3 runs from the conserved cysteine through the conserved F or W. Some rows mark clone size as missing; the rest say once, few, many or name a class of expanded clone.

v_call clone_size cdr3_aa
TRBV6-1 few CASKGGSQPQHF
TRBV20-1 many CSARGDNHYNEQFF
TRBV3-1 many CASSHRLGGPNEQFF
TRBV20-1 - CSARDEGQGGQSQHF
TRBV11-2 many CASSSGQGLNTEAFF
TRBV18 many CASSPRRATNEKLFF
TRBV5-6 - CASRRLRSSYEQYF
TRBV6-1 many CASSGPGRNIQYF
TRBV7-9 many CASSLQGLLSYNEQFF
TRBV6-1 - CASSEKDTSTDTQYF
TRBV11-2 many CASSLEPGSGYTF
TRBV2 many CASRLEYNSNQPQHF
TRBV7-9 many CASSSYGGNEQFF
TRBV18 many CASSSPGRTLETQYF
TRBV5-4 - CASSLLGQGTVGYTF
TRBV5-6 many CASSLYGTGVDEQFF
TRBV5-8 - CASSLGRGNQPQHF
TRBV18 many CASSPLAGETGELFF
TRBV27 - CASSSRWDTEAFF
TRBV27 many CASSLGPWGNQPQHF
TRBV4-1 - CASSQVGWDEQFF
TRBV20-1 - CSARQDRSEKLFF
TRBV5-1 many CASSLVGDLYNEQFF
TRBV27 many CASSKKTGIYTF
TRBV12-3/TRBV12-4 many CASSPLAGGPNEQFF
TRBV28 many CASSLSGTPTDTQYF
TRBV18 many CASSRFSGREEQYF
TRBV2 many CASSEGGANQPQHF
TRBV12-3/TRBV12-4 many CASSSRYQFTDTQYF
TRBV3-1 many CASSQREQETQYF
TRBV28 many CASSLQGAYTEAFF
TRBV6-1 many CASSEFPSGSYEQYF
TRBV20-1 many CSARDYRRGNIQYF
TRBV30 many CAWSLVRTVDEQFF
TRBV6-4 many CASSDSLGPLQGSSNQPQHF